These 24 T cell receptor beta chains were sequenced from one sample in a study of T cells in Graves' hyperthyroidism and ophthalmopathy. TCR beta CDR3 regions were amplified from RNA. When the TCR CDR3 underwent first-round RT-PCR, the HTBI primer set was used. One entry per CDR3 protein, called by TCRdb with MiXCR from the multiplex PCR reads. This sample has nearly 250,000 distinct CDR3 sequences, with more than 20% found just once. The sequenced sample was blood. Receptor source: a woman between 35 and 50 years old with Graves' ophthalmopathy.

This clonotype was picked up many times. The rearrangement joins TRBV7-2 to TRBJ1-5; D ambiguous. V dropped 2 bases and J dropped 1 base, with 6 bases sitting between them. CDR3 length: 14 residues. Germline V lookup: CDR1 SGHTA, CDR2 FQGNSA. The CDR3 bases are TGTGCCAGCAGCTTATACGGAAGCAATCAGCCCCAGCATTTT. Translation gives CASSLYGSNQPQHF.

V and J are TRBV12-3 or TRBV12-4 and TRBJ2-5; D is possibly TRBD1 or TRBD2 (5 bases each). The CDR3 runs to 15 residues. Between the trimmed V and J ends, which lost 3 bases and 1 base, there was a span of 12 bases. Here the CDR3 reads CASSLAIGTQETQYF. CDR3 in DNA: TGTGCCAGCAGTTTGGCCATAGGGACCCAAGAGACCCAGTACTTC.

This chain uses TRBV27 with TRBJ1-1; D might be TRBD1 (6 bases). The germline V gene encodes CDR1 MNHEY and CDR2 SMNVEV (reference sequence). The ends were cut back, 5 bases at V and 7 bases at J, with 14 bases in the middle. The CDR3 covers 13 residues. CDR3 amino acids: CASSAWDTHEAFF. The CDR3 DNA is TGTGCCAGCAGTGCGTGGGACACCCATGAAGCTTTCTTT.

This clonotype was detected only a few times. This chain uses TRBV6-1 with TRBJ1-1, with 7 bases aligning to TRBD1. CDR3 size: 13 residues. The V and J ends lost 8 bases and 0 bases, in that order; junction bases with no gene match: 3. CDR1 MNHNS and CDR2 SASEGT come from the germline V gene. The CDR3 loop reads CASRQGMNTEAFF. Here the CDR3 DNA reads TGTGCCAGCCGACAGGGCATGAACACTGAAGCTTTCTTT.

V gene TRBV24-1 combines with J gene TRBJ2-5, with D possibly TRBD1 on 6 matching bases. CDR1 is KGHDR, CDR2 SFDVKD, per germline. The CDR3 covers 14 residues. V lost 1 base and J lost 3, with 8 bases in between. This chain's CDR3 is CATSDFPGEETQYF. Written as DNA, the CDR3 is TGTGCCACCAGTGATTTTCCAGGGGAAGAGACCCAGTACTTC.

At least ten counts were recorded for this clonotype. The chain combines TRBV28 with TRBJ2-7, with D unresolved. The CDR3 runs to 11 residues. From germline, CDR1 is MDHEN and CDR2 SYDVKM. The germline V and J ends were trimmed by 3 bases and 7 bases, with 7 bases remaining between them. CDR3: CASSFREEQYF. The CDR3 region has the DNA TGTGCCAGCAGTTTTCGTGAAGAGCAGTACTTC.

This clonotype has ten or more counts. V is TRBV27 and J is TRBJ2-2, with 13 nucleotides matching TRBD2. Germline CDR1 and CDR2: MNHEY and SMNVEV (reference sequence). The trim removed 7 bases at V and 4 bases at J, leaving 9 bases unmatched. There are 17 residues in the CDR3. The CDR3 coding sequence is TGTGCCAGCACTAAACTAGCGGGAGGGTTGAGCACCGGGGAGCTGTTTTTT. Protein product: CASTKLAGGLSTGELFF.

The genes are TRBV11-2 and TRBJ1-1; D remains ambiguous. Germline assignment: CDR1 SGHAT and CDR2 FQNNGV. This CDR3 is built from 17 residues. Trimming left V 3 bases short and J 1 base short, with 18 bases between. This chain's CDR3 is CASSFVLKRAANTEAFF. DNA of the CDR3: TGTGCCAGCAGCTTTGTTCTGAAGAGGGCAGCGAACACTGAAGCTTTCTTT.

This clonotype was seen repeatedly, ten times or more. This chain joins TRBV11-3 and TRBJ2-4; 7 bases line up with TRBD1. V lost 5 bases, J lost 0 bases, and 10 bases stayed unmatched. The length of the CDR3 is 17 residues. Germline V gene sequence: CDR1 SGHNT, CDR2 YENEEA. For the CDR3, the DNA is TGTGCCAGCAGCCCGCCCAGGACAGGAGGAGCCAAAAACATTCAGTACTTC. Translation gives CASSPPRTGGAKNIQYF.

This clonotype has ten or more counts. The J gene is TRBJ2-7, the V gene TRBV6-1; D remains ambiguous. The CDR3 consists of 13 residues. The germline V gene encodes CDR1 MNHNS and CDR2 SASEGT. V was pared by 4 bases and J by 4 bases, with 11 bases between. CDR3 amino acids: CASSVPPGYEQYF. CDR3 nucleotide sequence: TGTGCCAGCAGTGTGCCCCCAGGTTACGAGCAGTACTTC.

The chain joins TRBV6-1 to TRBJ1-1; tentative D call: TRBD1 (5 bases). The CDR3 is 11 amino acids. Germline CDR1 is MNHNS and CDR2 is SASEGT. V lost 7 bases to trimming and J lost 11 bases, with 14 bases between them. The CDR3 spells CASKRDRQAFF. The CDR3 bases are TGTGCCAGCAAAAGGGACCGGCAGGCTTTCTTT.

This chain uses TRBV28 with TRBJ2-5, with a tentative D call TRBD1 (6 bases). CDR3 length equals 14 residues. Germline CDR1 reads MDHEN; CDR2 reads SYDVKM. The V and J ends lost 6 bases and 0 bases respectively, with 11 bases between them. The chain's CDR3 is CASSLGTNQETQYF. Here the CDR3 DNA reads TGTGCCAGCAGCTTGGGGACAAACCAAGAGACCCAGTACTTC.

This clonotype was counted once. V and J are TRBV19 and TRBJ1-5; 7 bases are a match to TRBD1. The germline V gene has CDR1 LNHDA and CDR2 SQIVND (reference sequence). V trimming: 4 bases; J trimming: 0 bases; junction bases outside the gene matches: 9. The CDR3 has 17 amino acids. CDR3 region: CASSRYGTENSNQPQHF. In DNA, the CDR3 is TGTGCCAGTAGTAGATATGGGACAGAGAATAGCAATCAGCCCCAGCATTTT. The full variable domain, in which reference TRBV19 and TRBJ1-5 provide the parts outside the CDR3, is DGGITQSPKYLFRKEGQNVTLSCEQNLNHDAMYWYRQDPGQGLRLIYYSQIVNDFQKGDIAEGYSVSREKKESFPLTVTSAQKNPTAFYLCASSRYGTENSNQPQHFGDGTRLSIL.

This clonotype was recorded at least ten times. The chain carries TRBV12-3 or TRBV12-4 and TRBJ2-2; 7 bases fit TRBD1. This CDR3 region has 16 residues. The V and J ends lost 3 bases and 5 bases, in that order; junction bases with no gene match: 9. The CDR3 DNA reads TGTGCCAGCAGTTTTAGGCCAGGGGGTTTGACCGGGGAGCTGTTTTTT. Its translation is CASSFRPGGLTGELFF.

This clonotype was detected a few times. The V gene is TRBV6-1, the J gene TRBJ1-1; TRBD1 is a possible D gene (5 bases). Germline V lookup: CDR1 MNHNS, CDR2 SASEGT. V lost 5 bases, J lost 9 bases, and 16 bases lay in between. The CDR3 totals 13 residues. The CDR3 sequence: CASSQGAGPQAFF. In DNA form, the CDR3 reads TGTGCCAGCAGTCAAGGTGCGGGACCCCAAGCTTTCTTT.

This clonotype was observed a single time. J is TRBJ2-5 and V is TRBV12-3 or TRBV12-4, with 8 positions matching TRBD1. CDR3 size: 13 residues. V dropped 6 bases and J dropped 3; count of bases not matched to a gene: 3. The CDR3 loop reads CASRKDREETQYF. The CDR3 DNA is TGTGCCAGCAGAAAGGACAGGGAAGAGACCCAGTACTTC.

The sample holds many counts of this clonotype. The rearrangement uses TRBV7-2 and TRBJ2-7; D not certain. The germline V gene has CDR1 SGHTA and CDR2 FQGNSA. Between the trimmed V and J ends, which lost 1 base and 6 bases, there was a span of 10 bases. This CDR3 has 13 residues. The chain's CDR3 is CASSLGARPEQYF. Here the CDR3 DNA reads TGTGCCAGCAGCTTAGGTGCTCGGCCCGAGCAGTACTTC.

The chain employs TRBV6-2 or TRBV6-3 and TRBJ2-2, with 11 bases fitting TRBD2. The CDR3 extends over 14 amino acids. After removal of 5 bases from V and 7 bases from J, the junction contained 3 bases not matched to a gene. Germline V gene data show CDR1 as MNHEY and CDR2 as SVGEGT. The CDR3 nucleotides are TGTGCCAGCAGTCGCGGGACTAGCGGCGGGGAGCTGTTTTTT. Translation gives CASSRGTSGGELFF.

This clonotype has ten or more counts. This chain joins TRBV29-1 and TRBJ1-1; tentative D call: TRBD1 (6 bases). The CDR3 loop spans 13 amino acids. V was clipped by 3 bases and J by 1 base, with 9 bases between them. Germline V CDR1 and CDR2: SQVTM, ANQGSEA. The CDR3 is CSVDPGQNTEAFF. The CDR3 DNA reads TGCAGCGTTGACCCGGGACAGAACACTGAAGCTTTCTTT.

The chain employs TRBV19 and TRBJ1-5; the D is unclear. Germline assignment: CDR1 LNHDA and CDR2 SQIVND (reference sequence). The CDR3 has 12 amino acids. With 9 bases removed from V and 0 bases from J, the gap between germline ends came to 6 bases. The CDR3: CASSDSNQPQHF. For the CDR3, the DNA is TGTGCCAGCTCAGATAGCAATCAGCCCCAGCATTTT.

This clonotype has more than one count but fewer than ten. The rearrangement joins TRBV10-3 to TRBJ1-2; 8 bases agree with TRBD1. In germline, CDR1 is ENHRY, CDR2 SYGVKD. Trimming at V came to 7 bases and at J to 5 bases, leaving 6 bases not matched to a gene. This CDR3 contains 13 residues. The chain's CDR3 is CAITTGGGYGYTF. CDR3 in DNA: TGTGCCATCACAACAGGGGGGGGTTATGGCTACACCTTC.

This clonotype appeared many times. The chain couples TRBV20-1 to TRBJ2-5, with D perhaps TRBD2 (5 bases). Germline CDR1 DFQATT, CDR2 SNEGSKA (reference sequence). Trimming took 5 bases from V and 5 from J, leaving 24 bases between them. The length of the CDR3 is 16 residues. CDR3 amino acids: CSAYNLERSRRETQYF. In DNA, the CDR3 is TGCAGTGCTTATAATCTCGAGCGGTCCAGGCGGGAGACCCAGTACTTC.

Many counts were recorded for this clonotype. This chain links TRBV5-1 with TRBJ1-1, with D possibly TRBD1 on 6 matching bases. Trimming removed 0 bases at V and 6 bases at J, with 12 bases between. The CDR3 consists of 14 residues. The germline V gene has CDR1 SGHRS and CDR2 YFSETQ. In DNA form, the CDR3 reads TGCGCCAGCAGCTTGGTAGGGGGACGGGCTGAAGCTTTCTTT. Translation gives CASSLVGGRAEAFF.

This clonotype appeared a few times. The chain's CDR3 is CASSFYNEQFF. CDR3 DNA sequence: TGTGCCAGCAGCTTCTACAATGAGCAGTTCTTC. The chain is built from TRBV5-6 and TRBJ2-1; D is unresolved. Germline assignment: CDR1 SGHDT and CDR2 YYEEEE. This CDR3 is 11 amino acids long. Between the trimmed V and J ends, which lost 2 bases and 3 bases, there was a span of 0 bases. Complete variable domain (other parts from reference TRBV5-6 and TRBJ2-1): DAGVTQSPTHLIKTRGQQVTLRCSPKSGHDTVSWYQQALGQGPQFIFQYYEEEERQRGNFPDRFSGHQFPNYSSELNVNALLLGDSALYLCASSFYNEQFFGPGTRLTVL.